The clone carrying this TCR beta chain has just one count. V was pared by 2 bases and J by 4 bases, with 8 bases between. This CDR3 has 13 amino acids. CDR1 is LGHNA and CDR2 is YSLEER in the germline V gene. The sample comes from a study of patients and donors after allogeneic stem cell transplantation. MiXCR was run by TCRdb on the RT-PCR reads, yielding one entry per CDR3 protein. Of around 200,000 distinct CDR3 sequences in the sample, roughly 38% were seen once. The clonotype was recovered from a human donor who was either an allogeneic HSCT recipient or a stem cell or donor lymphocyte infusion donor (not recorded which). It is not recorded whose cells these are; they may come from a transplant donor. The rearrangement uses TRBV4-3 and TRBJ1-2; D gene unclear. Sequencing was carried out using blood, either unsorted or a sorted T cell fraction (not recorded which). DNA of the CDR3: TGCGCCAGCAGCCAATCTTTCGGCTATGGCTACACCTTC. Translating it yields CASSQSFGYGYTF.